The 21 T cell receptor beta chains below all came from one sample that was sequenced in a study of T cells expressing NK-cell markers. TCRdb reprocessed the 5' RACE reads; each CDR3 protein has one entry and no DNA is given. The listing records about 300,000 distinct CDR3 sequences. Sequenced material: blood T cells: a sorted CD56 or NKG2C T cell subset, CD4+ or CD8+ T cells, or bulk PBMC T cells (not recorded which). Receptors were obtained from a woman aged 18 to 75 in good health.

V gene TRBV7-9 combines with J gene TRBJ2-3; the TCRdb D gene call, TRBD1, has no DNA to confirm it. This CDR3 is built from 13 residues. The germline V gene has CDR1 SEHNR and CDR2 FQNEAQ (reference sequence). The CDR3 here is CASSFHRDNWQYF.

J is TRBJ1-2 and V is TRBV19; the TCRdb D gene call, TRBD1, has no DNA to confirm it. Germline V gives CDR1 LNHDA, CDR2 SQIVND (reference sequence). The CDR3 has 12 residues. The CDR3 sequence is CASSIPGYGYTF.

The chain employs TRBV11-2 and TRBJ2-3. CDR3 size: 14 residues. CDR1 is SGHAT, CDR2 FQNNGV, per germline. CDR3 amino acids: CASSLTVRTDTQYF.

The chain joins TRBV6-5 to TRBJ2-7. Germline V CDR1 and CDR2: MNHEY, SVGAGI. CDR3 size: 16 residues. CDR3 sequence reads: CASSYSSSGSFNEQYF.

The chain has TRBV11-2 and TRBJ2-1; TCRdb names TRBD2, which stays unverified in the absence of DNA. The germline V gene has CDR1 SGHAT and CDR2 FQNNGV. CDR3 size: 11 residues. The CDR3 spells CASRRAGLQFF.

This chain links TRBV5-4 with TRBJ1-4; TCRdb gives TRBD1 as the D gene, but with no DNA this cannot be confirmed. The CDR3 runs 16 residues. Germline CDR1 SGHNT, CDR2 YYREEE (reference sequence). The chain's CDR3 is CASSLGSGALGEKLFF. The whole variable domain, filled in from reference TRBV5-4 and TRBJ1-4, reads ETGVTQSPTHLIKTRGQQVTLRCSSQSGHNTVSWYQQALGQGPQFIFQYYREEENGRGNFPPRFSGLQFPNYSSELNVNALELDDSALYLCASSLGSGALGEKLFFGSGTQLSVL.

This rearrangement joins TRBV24-1 to TRBJ2-1; the TRBD1 assignment by TCRdb is unverifiable without DNA. Germline V lookup: CDR1 KGHDR, CDR2 SFDVKD. The CDR3 is 16 amino acids. The CDR3 reads CATSDSGRGSYNEQFF.

The gene calls are TRBV20-1 and TRBJ2-7; the TCRdb D gene call, TRBD2, has no DNA to confirm it. This CDR3 region has 15 residues. Germline lookup yields CDR1 DFQATT and CDR2 SNEGSKA (reference sequence). CDR3 amino acids: CSARDLTSGSYEQYF.

The genes are TRBV11-3 and TRBJ2-1; TCRdb indicates TRBD2, and absent DNA this call remains unverified. This CDR3 region has 15 residues. Germline CDR1 is SGHNT and CDR2 is YENEEA. CDR3: CASSLGTSSYNEQFF.

The chain links TRBV29-1 to TRBJ2-5; TCRdb reports TRBD2, a call that lacks DNA to check it against. This CDR3 contains 13 residues. The germline CDR1 and CDR2 sequences are SQVTM and ANQGSEA. The CDR3 spells CSILGPHQETQYF.

The J gene is TRBJ2-7, the V gene TRBV5-1. The CDR3 contains 15 residues. The germline CDR1 and CDR2 sequences are SGHRS and YFSETQ. The CDR3 spells CASSLTGGSSYEQYF.

V is TRBV11-2 and J is TRBJ1-5; TCRdb's D call, TRBD1, is unchecked because there is no DNA. CDR1 and CDR2 (germline): SGHAT, FQNNGV. The CDR3 contains 15 residues. CDR3 protein: CASSLDSQGLQPQHF.

The CDR3 spells CASSSEFDQPQHF. The chain uses TRBV6-1 and TRBJ1-5. There are 13 residues in the CDR3. Germline lookup yields CDR1 MNHNS and CDR2 SASEGT.

This chain uses TRBV4-2 with TRBJ2-1; TCRdb's assignment of TRBD2 cannot be checked, as there is no DNA. Germline CDR1 LGHNA, CDR2 YNFKEQ. There are 17 residues in the CDR3. This chain's CDR3 is CASSHDQGSRAGNEQFF.

J is TRBJ2-1 and V is TRBV2; TCRdb designates TRBD2, a call that cannot be tested without DNA. The CDR3 is 15 residues long. Per germline, CDR1 SNHLY and CDR2 FYNNEI. CDR3 loop: CASSVLAGGPNEQFF. The variable domain in full, with the rest retrieved from reference TRBV2 and TRBJ2-1, is EPEVTQTPSHQVTQMGQEVILRCVPISNHLYFYWYRQILGQKVEFLVSFYNNEISEKSEIFDDQFSVERPDGSNFTLKIRSTKLEDSAMYFCASSVLAGGPNEQFFGPGTRLTVL.

The chain carries TRBV5-1 and TRBJ2-2; with no DNA, the TCRdb D assignment of TRBD1 cannot be verified. Germline CDR1 reads SGHRS; CDR2 reads YFSETQ. The CDR3 has 15 residues. The CDR3 sequence is CASSFLGRNTGELFF.

This chain joins TRBV7-9 and TRBJ2-5; the TCRdb D gene call, TRBD2, has no DNA to confirm it. The CDR3 is made up of 15 amino acids. Germline V gene lookup returns CDR1 SEHNR and CDR2 FQNEAQ (reference sequence). CDR3 sequence reads: CASIPPAARNPTQYF.

The V call is TRBV9, the J call TRBJ2-1. The CDR3 length is 16 residues. Germline V CDR1 and CDR2: SGDLS, YYNGEE. The CDR3 loop reads CASSVAWGSSYNEQFF. Based on the CDR3 plus reference TRBV9 and TRBJ2-1, the full variable domain is DSGVTQTPKHLITATGQRVTLRCSPRSGDLSVYWYQQSLDQGLQFLIQYYNGEERAKGNILERFSAQQFPDLHSELNLSSLELGDSALYFCASSVAWGSSYNEQFFGPGTRLTVL.

The genes are TRBV20-1 and TRBJ1-6; TCRdb's assignment of TRBD1 cannot be checked, as there is no DNA. Germline V gene sequence: CDR1 DFQATT, CDR2 SNEGSKA (reference sequence). CDR3 length equals 14 residues. The CDR3 sequence is CSARKPGDNSPLHF.

The J gene is TRBJ2-1, the V gene TRBV9; there is no DNA to check the TCRdb D call of TRBD1. Germline V CDR1 and CDR2: SGDLS, YYNGEE. CDR3 length: 12 amino acids. CDR3: CASSGAGGEQFF.

The genes are TRBV5-5 and TRBJ1-6. CDR3 size: 17 residues. CDR1 and CDR2 from the germline V gene are SGHKS and YYEKEE (reference sequence). The CDR3 loop reads CASSSWGVGSYNSPLHF.